The rows below give T cell receptor beta chains drawn from one sample of a study of somatic mutations in cytotoxic T cells in rheumatoid arthritis. Some clones are missing from TCRdb's copy, which holds only in-frame ones; the method was immunoSEQ multiplex PCR. The table has about 18,000 clones, approximately 75% seen once; the top ten hold over 12%. Sequenced: CD8+ T cells sorted from blood. These receptors were taken from an adult with rheumatoid arthritis. Each CDR3 is given with its conserved first and last residue. D genes are given only for firm matches. Some rows have no size entry. The others give once, few or many, or a class for an expanded clone.

D	J	size	V	DNA	CDR3
TRBD2	TRBJ2-3	-	TRBV9	TGTGCCAGCAGCGTAGCAGCCCTAGCGGGAGCGGATACGCAGTATTTT	CASSVAALAGADTQYF
TRBD1	TRBJ1-2	-	TRBV9	TGTGCCAGCAGCGCCGAGGGGGCGATCACTAACTATGGCTACACCTTC	CASSAEGAITNYGYTF
-	TRBJ2-7	once	TRBV7-3	TGTGCCAGCAGCTTAACGGTGGGAGGGGGGGTGCACGAGCAGTACTTC	CASSLTVGGGVHEQYF
-	TRBJ1-1	-	TRBV9	TGTGCCAGCAGCGGACGGATGAACACTGAAGCTTTCTTT	CASSGRMNTEAFF
-	TRBJ2-1	-	TRBV15	TGTGCCACCAGCAGAGATCGACAGGTCGGCAATGAGCAGTTCTTC	CATSRDRQVGNEQFF
TRBD1	TRBJ2-7	-	TRBV6-6	TGTGCCAGCAGTTACGGGGAACAGGGGTGGGAGCAGTACTTC	CASSYGEQGWEQYF
TRBD1	TRBJ2-7	-	TRBV19	TGTGCCAGTAGTTTCGCGACAGGGGGCTCGTACGAGCAGTACTTC	CASSFATGGSYEQYF
-	TRBJ2-5	-	TRBV21-1	TGTGCCAGCAGCAAAGATAGGACCAAGACGTACCAAGAGACCCAGTACTTC	CASSKDRTKTYQETQYF
TRBD1	TRBJ1-2	-	TRBV10-3	TGTGCCATCAGTGAATCCGGGACAGGGGTCACCTACACCTTC	CAISESGTGVTYTF
-	TRBJ2-7	-	TRBV5-1	TGCGCCAGCAGCTTGGAGGCCGGCTACGAGCAGTACTTC	CASSLEAGYEQYF
-	TRBJ2-2	-	TRBV19	TGTGCCAGTAGATACACCGGGGAGCTGTTTTTT	CASRYTGELFF
-	TRBJ1-2	few	TRBV6-5	TGTGCCAGCACCTTAAGGGGCTGGGACGGCTACACCTTC	CASTLRGWDGYTF
-	TRBJ1-1	few	TRBV7-3	TGTGCCAGCAGCTTAGGGTACATGAACACTGAAGCTTTCTTT	CASSLGYMNTEAFF
-	TRBJ2-7	-	TRBV4-1	TGCGCCAGCAGCCAAGATTACAGGTCTACCTACGAGCAGTACTTC	CASSQDYRSTYEQYF
-	TRBJ2-7	-	TRBV30	TGTGCCTGGGTACAGGGAACCTACGAGCAGTACTTC	CAWVQGTYEQYF
-	TRBJ2-7	-	TRBV6-6	TGTGCCAGCAGTTACTCCGACGGGGACCCCTACTTC	CASSYSDGDPYF
-	TRBJ2-3	-	TRBV10-3	TGTGCCATCAGAGACTTAGCGGCACCCACAGATACGCAGTATTTT	CAIRDLAAPTDTQYF
-	TRBJ2-7	-	TRBV5-4	TGTGCCAGCAGCTTGGGGGGGCCCCTCTCATCCTACGAGCAGTACTTC	CASSLGGPLSSYEQYF
TRBD2	TRBJ2-5	-	TRBV27	TGTGCCAGCAGGCTAGCGGGGACCCAAGAGACCCAGTACTTC	CASRLAGTQETQYF
TRBD1	TRBJ2-5	-	TRBV28	TGTGCCAGCAGTTCCTTAGGACAGGGGGATCTTCCCAGAGAGACCCAGTACTTC	CASSSLGQGDLPRETQYF
-	TRBJ1-3	-	TRBV10-3	TGTGCCATCAGTGAGGGGAGCTCTGGAAACACCATATATTTT	CAISEGSSGNTIYF
TRBD2	TRBJ2-7	few	TRBV5-5	TGTGCCAGCAGCTCCACACTAGCGGGAGGCGAGCAGTACTTC	CASSSTLAGGEQYF
-	TRBJ2-7	-	TRBV19	TGTGCCAGTAGTATATTGCTTCGGTCCGAGCAGTACTTC	CASSILLRSEQYF
-	TRBJ2-5	-	TRBV9	TGTGCCAGCAGCGTAGGGAACGGTGGGGGGCAAGAGACCCAGTACTTC	CASSVGNGGGQETQYF
TRBD1	TRBJ2-7	-	TRBV9	TGTGCCAGCAGCCCAGGGACAGGGGGCGAGCAGTACTTC	CASSPGTGGEQYF
-	TRBJ1-1	-	TRBV10-2	TGCGCCAGCAGTGAAATAGGGAGACCTGAAGCTTTCTTT	CASSEIGRPEAFF
-	TRBJ2-5	-	TRBV4-1	TGCGCCAGCAGCCGGGGTGGGGAGACCCAGTACTTC	CASSRGGETQYF
TRBD1	TRBJ1-2	-	TRBV5-6	TGTGCCAGCAGCTTGGAGGGGGCAGTAAGCTATGGCTACACCTTC	CASSLEGAVSYGYTF
TRBD2	TRBJ2-3	-	TRBV6-6	TGTGCCAGCAACCTAGCGGACACAGATACGCAGTATTTT	CASNLADTDTQYF
TRBD2	TRBJ2-3	-	TRBV9	TGTGCCAGCAGCGTCGGGGAGGGCGGGAGTACAGATACGCAGTATTTT	CASSVGEGGSTDTQYF
TRBD2	TRBJ2-7	-	TRBV7-7	TGTGCTAGCAGCCCCTGGACTAGTCTTGCCGACGAGCAGTACTTC	CASSPWTSLADEQYF
-	TRBJ2-3	-	TRBV7-9	TGTGCCAGCAGCTTAGCGGAAAAACTAACTAGCACAGATACGCAGTATTTT	CASSLAEKLTSTDTQYF
TRBD1	TRBJ2-7	-	TRBV11-2	TGTGCCAGCAGCTTTGGGACAGACTACGAGCAGTACTTC	CASSFGTDYEQYF
-	TRBJ2-7	-	TRBV10-3	TGTGCCATCAGTGAGTCGCAAAGGGCCCCATCCTACGAGCAGTACTTC	CAISESQRAPSYEQYF
TRBD1	TRBJ2-7	-	TRBV28	TGTGCCAGCAGCCCCGTAGGACAGGGGCAGGGGCAGTACTTC	CASSPVGQGQGQYF
TRBD2	TRBJ2-1	-	TRBV27	TGTGCCAGCAGTTTAACGCGGGGGGATCCTTACAATGAGCAGTTCTTC	CASSLTRGDPYNEQFF
-	TRBJ1-1	-	TRBV10-2	TGCGCCAGCAGTGAAAGCCAGGGAGACACTGAAGCTTTCTTT	CASSESQGDTEAFF
-	TRBJ2-7	-	TRBV27	TGTGCCAGCAGTTCTCACAGGGTTCACTACGAGCAGTACTTC	CASSSHRVHYEQYF
-	TRBJ2-1	-	TRBV28	TGTGCCAGCAGACGGACTAGGGGGTACAATGAGCAGTTCTTC	CASRRTRGYNEQFF
-	TRBJ2-2	-	TRBV6-5	TGTGCCAGCAGTTACGGGGGAACCGGGGAGCTGTTTTTT	CASSYGGTGELFF
-	TRBJ1-2	-	TRBV28	TGTGCCAGCAGTTTACGTCCGGGGAGGGAAGTTGATGGCTACACCTTC	CASSLRPGREVDGYTF
TRBD2	TRBJ2-7	-	TRBV28	TGTGCCAGCAGTTTACCGGGGGGGTCCTCCTACGAGCAGTACTTC	CASSLPGGSSYEQYF
TRBD2	TRBJ2-6	once	TRBV15	TGTGCCACCAGCAGAGATCGCCCTAGCGGACTCTCTGGGGCCAACGTCCTGACTTTC	CATSRDRPSGLSGANVLTF
-	TRBJ2-7	-	TRBV4-1	TGCGCCAGCAGCCACGGCGCAGGCGCGAGCTACGAGCAGTACTTC	CASSHGAGASYEQYF
-	TRBJ1-2	-	TRBV5-6	TGTGCCAGCAGCCTAGGACAGACTTACTACACCTTC	CASSLGQTYYTF
TRBD2	TRBJ2-7	-	TRBV4-1	TGCGCCAGCAGCCAAGGGGGCGGGGGAGCCTACGAGCAGTACTTC	CASSQGGGGAYEQYF
TRBD2	TRBJ2-5	-	TRBV7-8	TGTGCCAGCAGCCCCGTGGGACTAGCGGGAGAAGGGTTCGGGGAGACCCAGTACTTC	CASSPVGLAGEGFGETQYF
-	TRBJ2-7	-	TRBV27	TGTGCCAGCAGTTTGGCAGGGCAGGGTAACGAGCAGTACTTC	CASSLAGQGNEQYF
-	TRBJ1-2	once	TRBV11-2	TGTGCCAGCAGCTCAACCAGGGCCATGGGCTACACCTTC	CASSSTRAMGYTF
TRBD2	TRBJ2-7	-	TRBV4-3	TGCGCCAGCAGCCCCCAAGCGGGACTCTACGAGCAGTACTTC	CASSPQAGLYEQYF
TRBD1	TRBJ1-1	-	TRBV9	TGTGCCAGCAGCCAAATCACAGGGGGCCATAACACTGAAGCTTTCTTT	CASSQITGGHNTEAFF
-	TRBJ2-7	-	TRBV11-2	TGTGCCAGCAGCTTAGGACGTACCTACGAGCAGTACTTC	CASSLGRTYEQYF
-	TRBJ1-3	-	TRBV2	TGTGCCAGCTCCTCGGGGGTGTTAGAATCCTCTGGAAACACCATATATTTT	CASSSGVLESSGNTIYF
-	TRBJ2-7	-	TRBV27	TGTGCCAGCAGTTTACGTGGGGGCGCCTACGAGCAGTACTTC	CASSLRGGAYEQYF
-	TRBJ1-2	-	TRBV5-5	TGTGCCAGCAGCTTGTACGGCAAGGTTTGGCAATTC	CASSLYGKVWQF